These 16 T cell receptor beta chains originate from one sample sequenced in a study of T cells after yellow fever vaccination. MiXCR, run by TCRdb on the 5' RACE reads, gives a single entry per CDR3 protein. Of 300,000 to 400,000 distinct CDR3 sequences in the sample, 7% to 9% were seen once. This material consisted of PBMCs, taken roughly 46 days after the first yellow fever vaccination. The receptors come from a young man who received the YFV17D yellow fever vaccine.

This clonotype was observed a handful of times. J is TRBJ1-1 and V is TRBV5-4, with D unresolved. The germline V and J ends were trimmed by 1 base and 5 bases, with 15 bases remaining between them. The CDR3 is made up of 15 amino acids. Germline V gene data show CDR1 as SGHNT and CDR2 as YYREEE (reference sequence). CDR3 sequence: CASSLNNPRGTEAFF. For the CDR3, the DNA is TGTGCCAGCAGCTTGAACAACCCTCGTGGGACTGAAGCTTTCTTT.

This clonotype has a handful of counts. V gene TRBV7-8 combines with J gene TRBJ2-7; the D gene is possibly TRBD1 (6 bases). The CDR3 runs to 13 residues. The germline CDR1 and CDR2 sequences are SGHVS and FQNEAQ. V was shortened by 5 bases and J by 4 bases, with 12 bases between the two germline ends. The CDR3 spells CASSRTVSYEQYV. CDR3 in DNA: TGTGCCAGCAGCCGGACAGTTTCTTACGAGCAGTACGTC.

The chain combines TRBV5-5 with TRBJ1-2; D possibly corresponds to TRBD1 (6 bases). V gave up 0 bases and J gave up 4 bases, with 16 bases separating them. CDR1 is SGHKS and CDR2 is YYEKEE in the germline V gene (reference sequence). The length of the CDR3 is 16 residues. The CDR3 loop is CASSLDRAGISYGYTF. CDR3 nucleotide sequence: TGTGCCAGCAGCTTGGACAGGGCAGGGATTAGCTATGGCTACACCTTC.

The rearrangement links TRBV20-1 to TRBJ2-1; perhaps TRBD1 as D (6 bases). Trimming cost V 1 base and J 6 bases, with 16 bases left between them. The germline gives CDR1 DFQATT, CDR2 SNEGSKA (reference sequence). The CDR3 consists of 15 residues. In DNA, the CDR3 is TGCAGTGCTAGAGTTAGGCACAGGGTCAGCAATGAGCAGTTCTTC. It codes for CSARVRHRVSNEQFF.

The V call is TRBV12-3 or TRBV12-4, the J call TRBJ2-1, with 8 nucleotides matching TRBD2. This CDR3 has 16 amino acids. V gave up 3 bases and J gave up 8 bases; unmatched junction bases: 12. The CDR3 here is CASSFGRGALWDEQFF. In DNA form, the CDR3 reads TGTGCCAGCAGTTTTGGGCGGGGGGCCCTCTGGGATGAGCAGTTCTTC.

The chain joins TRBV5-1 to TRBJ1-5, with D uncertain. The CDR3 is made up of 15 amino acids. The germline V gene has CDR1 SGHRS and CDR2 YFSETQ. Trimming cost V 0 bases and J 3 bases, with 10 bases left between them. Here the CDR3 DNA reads TGCGCCAGCAGCTTGGGTGGAGGGATCAATCAGCCCCAGCATTTT. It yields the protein CASSLGGGINQPQHF.

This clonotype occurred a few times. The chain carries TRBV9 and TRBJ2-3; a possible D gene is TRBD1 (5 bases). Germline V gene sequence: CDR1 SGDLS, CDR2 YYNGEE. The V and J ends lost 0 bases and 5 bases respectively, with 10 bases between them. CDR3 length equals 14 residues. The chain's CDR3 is CASSVARAGDTQYF. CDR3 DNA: TGTGCCAGCAGCGTAGCCAGGGCCGGAGATACGCAGTATTTT.

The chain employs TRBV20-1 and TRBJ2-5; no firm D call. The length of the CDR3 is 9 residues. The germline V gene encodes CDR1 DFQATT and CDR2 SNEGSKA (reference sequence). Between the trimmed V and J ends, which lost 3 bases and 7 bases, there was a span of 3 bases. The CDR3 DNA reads TGCAGTGCTAGCACGACCCAGTACTTC. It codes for CSASTTQYF.

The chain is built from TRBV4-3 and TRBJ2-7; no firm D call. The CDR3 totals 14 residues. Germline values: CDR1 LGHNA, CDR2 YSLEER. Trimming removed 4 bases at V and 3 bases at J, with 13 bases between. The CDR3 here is CASSPRAALYEQYF. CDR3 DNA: TGCGCCAGCAGCCCCCGGGCCGCGCTCTACGAGCAGTACTTC.

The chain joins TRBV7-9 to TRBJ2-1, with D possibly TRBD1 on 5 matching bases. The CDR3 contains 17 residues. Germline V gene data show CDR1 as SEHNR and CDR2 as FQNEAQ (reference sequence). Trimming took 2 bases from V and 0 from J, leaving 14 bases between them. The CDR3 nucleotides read TGTGCCAGCAGCTTACGCGGCAGGGCCGGCTCCTACAATGAGCAGTTCTTC. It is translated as CASSLRGRAGSYNEQFF.

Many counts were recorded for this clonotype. CDR3 sequence: CSARKGENTEAFF. The CDR3 DNA reads TGCAGTGCTAGAAAAGGGGAGAACACTGAAGCTTTCTTT. The chain links TRBV20-1 to TRBJ1-1; D may be TRBD1 (5 bases). Trimming pared 2 bases from V and 1 base from J, leaving 8 bases between. CDR1 and CDR2 from the germline V gene are DFQATT and SNEGSKA (reference sequence). The CDR3 consists of 13 residues.

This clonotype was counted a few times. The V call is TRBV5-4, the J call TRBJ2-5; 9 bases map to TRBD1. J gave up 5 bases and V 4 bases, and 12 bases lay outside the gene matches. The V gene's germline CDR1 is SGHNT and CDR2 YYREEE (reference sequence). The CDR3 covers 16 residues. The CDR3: CASSPTGTGSEETQYF. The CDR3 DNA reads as TGTGCCAGCAGCCCGACCGGGACAGGGTCCGAGGAGACCCAGTACTTC.

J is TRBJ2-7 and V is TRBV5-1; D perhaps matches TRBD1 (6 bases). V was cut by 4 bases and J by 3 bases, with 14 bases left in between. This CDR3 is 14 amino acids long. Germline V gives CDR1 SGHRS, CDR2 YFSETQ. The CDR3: CASSPGTLIYEQYF. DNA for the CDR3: TGCGCCAGCAGCCCCGGGACACTGATCTACGAGCAGTACTTC.

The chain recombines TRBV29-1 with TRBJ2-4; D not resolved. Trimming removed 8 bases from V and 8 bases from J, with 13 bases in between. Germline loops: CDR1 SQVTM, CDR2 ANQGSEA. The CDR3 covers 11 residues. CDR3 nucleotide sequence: TGCAGCCTTCGAACGGCGGACATTCAGTACTTC. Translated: CSLRTADIQYF.

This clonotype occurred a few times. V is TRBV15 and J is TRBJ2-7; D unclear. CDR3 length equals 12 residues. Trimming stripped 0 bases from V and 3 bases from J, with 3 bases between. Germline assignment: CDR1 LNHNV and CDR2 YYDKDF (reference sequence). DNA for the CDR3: TGTGCCACCAGCAGAGATGGCTACGAGCAGTACGTC. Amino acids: CATSRDGYEQYV.

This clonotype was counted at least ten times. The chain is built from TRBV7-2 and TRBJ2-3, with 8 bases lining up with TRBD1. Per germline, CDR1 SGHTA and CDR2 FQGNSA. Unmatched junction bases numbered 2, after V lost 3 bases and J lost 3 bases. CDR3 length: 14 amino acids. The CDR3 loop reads CASSFDRGTDTQYF. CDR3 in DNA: TGTGCCAGCAGCTTCGACAGGGGAACAGATACGCAGTATTTT.